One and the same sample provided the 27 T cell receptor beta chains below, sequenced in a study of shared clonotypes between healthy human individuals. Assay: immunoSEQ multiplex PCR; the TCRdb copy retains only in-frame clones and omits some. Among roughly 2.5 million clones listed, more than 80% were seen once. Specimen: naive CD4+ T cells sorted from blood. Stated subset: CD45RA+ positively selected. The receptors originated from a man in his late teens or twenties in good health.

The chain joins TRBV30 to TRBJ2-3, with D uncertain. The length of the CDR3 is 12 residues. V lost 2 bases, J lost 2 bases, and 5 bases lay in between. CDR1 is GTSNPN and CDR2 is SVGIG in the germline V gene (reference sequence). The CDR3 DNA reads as TGTGCCTGGAGTTCCTTCACAGATACGCAGTATTTT. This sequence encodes CAWSSFTDTQYF. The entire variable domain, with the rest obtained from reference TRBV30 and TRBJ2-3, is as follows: SQTIHQWPATLVQPVGSPLSLECTVEGTSNPNLYWYRQAAGRGLQLLFYSVGIGQISSEVPQNLSASRPQDRQFILSSKKLLLSDSGFYLCAWSSFTDTQYFGPGTRLTVL.

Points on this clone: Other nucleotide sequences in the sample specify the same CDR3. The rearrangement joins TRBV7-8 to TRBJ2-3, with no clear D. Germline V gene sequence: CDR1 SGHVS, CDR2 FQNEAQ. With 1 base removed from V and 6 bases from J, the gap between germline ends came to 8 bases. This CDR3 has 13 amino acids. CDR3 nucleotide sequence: TGTGCCAGCAGCTTAGTTGATACCGATACGCAGTATTTT. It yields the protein CASSLVDTDTQYF.

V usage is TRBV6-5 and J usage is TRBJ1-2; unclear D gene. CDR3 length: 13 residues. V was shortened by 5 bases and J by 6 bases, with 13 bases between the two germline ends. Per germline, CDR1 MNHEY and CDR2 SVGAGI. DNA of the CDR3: TGTGCCAGCAGTAACCGACCTTTGGATGGCTACACCTTC. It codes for CASSNRPLDGYTF.

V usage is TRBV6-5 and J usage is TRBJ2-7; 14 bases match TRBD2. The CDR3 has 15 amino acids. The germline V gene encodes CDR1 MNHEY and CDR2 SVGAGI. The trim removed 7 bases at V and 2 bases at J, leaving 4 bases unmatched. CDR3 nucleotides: TGTGCCAGCATCGGACTAGCGGGAGGAACCTACGAGCAGTACTTC. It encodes CASIGLAGGTYEQYF.

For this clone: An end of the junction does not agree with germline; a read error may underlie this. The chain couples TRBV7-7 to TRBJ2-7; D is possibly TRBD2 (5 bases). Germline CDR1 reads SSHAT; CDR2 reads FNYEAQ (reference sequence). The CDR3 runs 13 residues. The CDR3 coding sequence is TGTGCTAGCAGCCCGGACTCTACCTACGAGCAGTACTTC. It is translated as CASSPDSTYEQYF.

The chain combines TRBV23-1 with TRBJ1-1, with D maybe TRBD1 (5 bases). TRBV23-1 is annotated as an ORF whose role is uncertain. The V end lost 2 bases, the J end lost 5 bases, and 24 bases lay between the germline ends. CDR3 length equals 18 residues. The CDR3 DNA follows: TGCGCCAGCAGTCAAACGGATGAGTGGGGGATCGCGGGAACTGAAGCTTTCTTT. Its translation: CASSQTDEWGIAGTEAFF.

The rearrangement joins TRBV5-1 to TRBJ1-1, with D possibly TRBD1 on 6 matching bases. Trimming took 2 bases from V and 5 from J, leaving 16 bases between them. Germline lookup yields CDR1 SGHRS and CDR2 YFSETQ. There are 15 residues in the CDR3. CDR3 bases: TGCGCCAGCAGCTTCGGTGGGGGGCCGGGGACTGAAGCTTTCTTT. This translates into CASSFGGGPGTEAFF.

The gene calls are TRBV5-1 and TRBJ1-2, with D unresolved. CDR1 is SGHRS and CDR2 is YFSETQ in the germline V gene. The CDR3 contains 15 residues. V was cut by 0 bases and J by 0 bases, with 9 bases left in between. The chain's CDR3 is CASSLEYGANYGYTF. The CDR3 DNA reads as TGCGCCAGCAGCTTGGAGTACGGAGCTAACTATGGCTACACCTTC.

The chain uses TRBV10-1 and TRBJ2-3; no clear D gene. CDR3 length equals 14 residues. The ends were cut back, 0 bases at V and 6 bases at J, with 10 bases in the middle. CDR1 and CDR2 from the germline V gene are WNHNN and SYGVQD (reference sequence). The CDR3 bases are TGCGCCAGCAGTGAGTCTGTCGTATGGGATACGCAGTATTTT. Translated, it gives CASSESVVWDTQYF.

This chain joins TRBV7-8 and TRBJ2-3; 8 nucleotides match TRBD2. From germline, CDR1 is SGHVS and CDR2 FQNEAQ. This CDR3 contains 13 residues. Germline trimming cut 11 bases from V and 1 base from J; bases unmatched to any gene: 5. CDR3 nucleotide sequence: TGTGCCTCTCGGGGGGGCCGCACAGATACGCAGTATTTT. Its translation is CASRGGRTDTQYF.

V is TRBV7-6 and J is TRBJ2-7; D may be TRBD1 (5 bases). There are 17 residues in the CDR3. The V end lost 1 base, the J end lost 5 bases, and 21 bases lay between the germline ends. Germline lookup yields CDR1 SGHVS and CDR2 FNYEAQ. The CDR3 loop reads CASSLEGATPGFHEQYF. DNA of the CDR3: TGTGCCAGCAGCTTAGAAGGGGCTACCCCCGGGTTCCACGAGCAGTACTTC.

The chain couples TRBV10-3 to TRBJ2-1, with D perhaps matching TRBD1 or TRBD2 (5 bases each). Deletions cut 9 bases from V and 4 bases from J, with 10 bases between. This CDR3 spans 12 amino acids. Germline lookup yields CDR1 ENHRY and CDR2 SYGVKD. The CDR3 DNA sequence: TGTGCCATGGGACCCTCATACAATGAGCAGTTCTTC. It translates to CAMGPSYNEQFF.

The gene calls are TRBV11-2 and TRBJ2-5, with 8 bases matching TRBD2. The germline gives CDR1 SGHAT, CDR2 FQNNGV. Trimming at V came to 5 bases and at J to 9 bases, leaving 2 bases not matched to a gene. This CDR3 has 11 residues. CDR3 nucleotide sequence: TGTGCCAGCAGCCGGACTAGCCCCCAGTACTTC. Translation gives CASSRTSPQYF.

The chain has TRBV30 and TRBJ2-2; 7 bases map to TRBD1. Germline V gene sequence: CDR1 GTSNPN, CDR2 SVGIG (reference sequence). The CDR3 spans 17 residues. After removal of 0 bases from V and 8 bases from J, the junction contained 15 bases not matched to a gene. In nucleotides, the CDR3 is TGTGCCTGGAGTGTGAATAATATAGGGGGCGAAATGGGGGAGCTGTTTTTT. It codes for CAWSVNNIGGEMGELFF.

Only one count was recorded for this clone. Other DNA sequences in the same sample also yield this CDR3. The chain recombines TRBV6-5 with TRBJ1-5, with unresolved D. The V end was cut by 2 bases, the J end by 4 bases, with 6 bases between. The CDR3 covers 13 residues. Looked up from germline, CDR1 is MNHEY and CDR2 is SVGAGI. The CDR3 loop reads CASSYTGNQPQHF. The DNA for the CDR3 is TGTGCCAGCAGTTACACGGGGAATCAGCCCCAGCATTTT.

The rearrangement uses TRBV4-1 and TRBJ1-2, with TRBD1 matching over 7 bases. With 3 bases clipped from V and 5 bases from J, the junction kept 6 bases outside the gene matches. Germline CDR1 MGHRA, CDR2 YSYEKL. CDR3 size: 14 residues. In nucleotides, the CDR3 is TGCGCCAGCAGCCACCCAGACAGGGATTATGGCTACACCTTC. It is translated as CASSHPDRDYGYTF.

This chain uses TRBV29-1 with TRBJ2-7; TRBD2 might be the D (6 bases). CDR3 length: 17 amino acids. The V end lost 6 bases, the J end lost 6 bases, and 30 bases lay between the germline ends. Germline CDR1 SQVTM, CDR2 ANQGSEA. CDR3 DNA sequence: TGCAGCGTCAAACACCCGGGCCCGCGGGGCTCATCGGCCGAGCAGTACTTC. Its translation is CSVKHPGPRGSSAEQYF.

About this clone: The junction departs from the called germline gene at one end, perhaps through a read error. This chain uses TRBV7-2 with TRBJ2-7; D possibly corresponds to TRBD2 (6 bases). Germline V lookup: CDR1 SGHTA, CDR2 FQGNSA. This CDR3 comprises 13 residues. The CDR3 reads CASSLQIREPANF. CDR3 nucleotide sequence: TGTGCCAGCAGCTTACAAATCCGGGAGCCTGCGAACTTC.

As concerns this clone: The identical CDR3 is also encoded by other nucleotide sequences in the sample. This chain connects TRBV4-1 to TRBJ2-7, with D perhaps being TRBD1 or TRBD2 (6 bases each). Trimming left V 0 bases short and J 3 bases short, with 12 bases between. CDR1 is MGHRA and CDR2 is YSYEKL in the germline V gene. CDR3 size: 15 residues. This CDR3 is CASSQDRGALYEQYF. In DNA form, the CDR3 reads TGCGCCAGCAGCCAAGATAGGGGGGCTCTCTACGAGCAGTACTTC.

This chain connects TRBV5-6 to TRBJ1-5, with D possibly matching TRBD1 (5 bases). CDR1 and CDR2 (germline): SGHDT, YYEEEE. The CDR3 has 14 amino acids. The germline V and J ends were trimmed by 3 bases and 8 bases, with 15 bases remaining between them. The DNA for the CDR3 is TGTGCCAGCAGCTCCAGGGTGGGGAGCGAGCCCCAGCATTTT. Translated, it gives CASSSRVGSEPQHF.

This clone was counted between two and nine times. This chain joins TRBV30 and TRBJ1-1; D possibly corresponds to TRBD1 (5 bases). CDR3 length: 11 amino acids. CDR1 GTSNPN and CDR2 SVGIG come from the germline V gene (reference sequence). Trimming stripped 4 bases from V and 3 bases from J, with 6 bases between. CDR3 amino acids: CAWIGDTEAFF. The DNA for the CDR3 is TGTGCCTGGATAGGGGACACTGAAGCTTTCTTT. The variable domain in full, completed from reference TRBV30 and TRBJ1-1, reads SQTIHQWPATLVQPVGSPLSLECTVEGTSNPNLYWYRQAAGRGLQLLFYSVGIGQISSEVPQNLSASRPQDRQFILSSKKLLLSDSGFYLCAWIGDTEAFFGQGTRLTVV.

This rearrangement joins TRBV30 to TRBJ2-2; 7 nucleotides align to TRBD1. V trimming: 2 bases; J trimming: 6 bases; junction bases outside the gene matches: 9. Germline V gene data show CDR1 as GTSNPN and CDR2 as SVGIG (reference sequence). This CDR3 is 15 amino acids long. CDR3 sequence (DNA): TGTGCCTGGAGTAGTCATAGGGGGCGGGCCGGGGAGCTGTTTTTT. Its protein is CAWSSHRGRAGELFF.

The CDR3 nucleotides are TGTGCCATCAGTGGACAGGGGGAATATGATGGCTACACCTTC. It specifies CAISGQGEYDGYTF. This chain links TRBV10-3 with TRBJ1-2; 9 bases fit TRBD1. The length of the CDR3 is 14 residues. V shed 4 bases, J shed 6 bases, and the junction held 6 bases outside the gene matches. CDR1 is ENHRY and CDR2 is SYGVKD in the germline V gene.

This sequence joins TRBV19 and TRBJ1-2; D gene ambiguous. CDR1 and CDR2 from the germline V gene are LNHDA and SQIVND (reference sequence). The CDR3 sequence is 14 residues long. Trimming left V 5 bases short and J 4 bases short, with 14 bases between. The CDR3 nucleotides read TGTGCCAGTAGTTCACCGCCTCAAACCTATGGCTACACCTTC. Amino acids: CASSSPPQTYGYTF. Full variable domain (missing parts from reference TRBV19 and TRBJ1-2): DGGITQSPKYLFRKEGQNVTLSCEQNLNHDAMYWYRQDPGQGLRLIYYSQIVNDFQKGDIAEGYSVSREKKESFPLTVTSAQKNPTAFYLCASSSPPQTYGYTFGSGTRLTVV.

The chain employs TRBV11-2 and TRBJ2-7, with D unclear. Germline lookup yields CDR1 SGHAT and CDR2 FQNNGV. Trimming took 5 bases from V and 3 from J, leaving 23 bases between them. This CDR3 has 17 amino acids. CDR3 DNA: TGTGCCAGCAGCCCAGAAGGGCAGGTTACTATAGGCTACGAGCAGTACTTC. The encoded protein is CASSPEGQVTIGYEQYF. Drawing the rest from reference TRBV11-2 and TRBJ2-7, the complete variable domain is EAGVAQSPRYKIIEKRQSVAFWCNPISGHATLYWYQQILGQGPKLLIQFQNNGVVDDSQLPKDRFSAERLKGVDSTLKIQPAKLEDSAVYLCASSPEGQVTIGYEQYFGPGTRLTVT.

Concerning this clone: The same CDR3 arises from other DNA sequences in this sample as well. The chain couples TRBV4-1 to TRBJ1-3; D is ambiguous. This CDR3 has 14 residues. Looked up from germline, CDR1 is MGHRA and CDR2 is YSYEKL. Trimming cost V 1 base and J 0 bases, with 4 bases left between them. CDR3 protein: CASSQAGSGNTIYF. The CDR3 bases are TGCGCCAGCAGCCAAGCAGGCTCTGGAAACACCATATATTTT.

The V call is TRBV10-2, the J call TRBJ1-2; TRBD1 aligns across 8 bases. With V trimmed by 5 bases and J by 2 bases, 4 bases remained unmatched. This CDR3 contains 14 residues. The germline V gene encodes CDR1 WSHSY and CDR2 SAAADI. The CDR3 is CASSPGQENYGYTF. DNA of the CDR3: TGCGCCAGCAGTCCGGGACAGGAGAACTATGGCTACACCTTC.